This TCR beta chain was captured in a study of cytomegalovirus exposure and HLA in healthy donors. PCR primers comprised 60 Vbeta and 13 Jbeta primers. This table comes from immunoSEQ multiplex PCR, and its TCRdb copy is limited to in-frame clones, with some not included. The sample holds about 93,000 clones, roughly 75% seen once. General study findings and limits: Usually a TCR sequence was rare, but some public TCRs were found in many donors. Apart from CMV serostatus, no immune exposure information was available.

This CDR3 region has 15 residues. Germline V gene data show CDR1 as SGHRS and CDR2 as YFSETQ. Trimming removed 1 base from V and 1 base from J; junction bases left unmatched: 4. Comment on this clone: Its cognate antigen is unknown.

The TCR comes from a man aged 25-40 years in good health and CMV-seronegative. Source material: PBMCs. The rearrangement joins TRBV5-1 to TRBJ2-5; TRBD1 agrees at 7 bases. CDR3 DNA sequence: TGCGCCAGCAGCTTGACAGGGGTTTTCCAAGAGACCCAGTACTTC. Protein sequence: CASSLTGVFQETQYF.